The 3 T cell receptor beta chains presented below share a single source sample, sequenced in a study of blood T cell repertoires in COVID-19. Data came from immunoSEQ multiplex PCR; TCRdb stores just in-frame clones and leaves some out. The table includes approximately 88,000 clones, roughly 75% detected once. The sequenced sample consisted of peripheral blood. The receptors were gathered from a man aged 45-65 years who had recovered from COVID-19.

V usage is TRBV9 and J usage is TRBJ2-3; 10 bases are shared with TRBD2. CDR3 length equals 15 residues. The V and J ends lost 2 bases and 2 bases, in that order; junction bases with no gene match: 2. Germline loops: CDR1 SGDLS, CDR2 YYNGEE. The CDR3 DNA sequence: TGTGCCAGCAGCGTCGGGACTAGCGCCACAGATACGCAGTATTTT. Amino acid sequence: CASSVGTSATDTQYF.

The V call is TRBV7-2, the J call TRBJ2-2; D ambiguous. The CDR3 consists of 15 residues. Trimming took 4 bases from V and 1 from J, leaving 10 bases between them. CDR1 is SGHTA, CDR2 FQGNSA, per germline. CDR3 sequence reads: CASSSARVNTGELFF. Written as DNA, the CDR3 is TGTGCCAGCAGCTCGGCACGGGTGAACACCGGGGAGCTGTTTTTT.

V usage is TRBV10-2 and J usage is TRBJ2-2; D remains unclear. CDR3 length equals 15 residues. The ends were cut back, 4 bases at V and 1 base at J, with 10 bases in the middle. Germline loops: CDR1 WSHSY, CDR2 SAAADI. DNA for the CDR3: TGCGCCAGCAGTGTCAGCTCGGGGAACACCGGGGAGCTGTTTTTT. The encoded protein is CASSVSSGNTGELFF.